The clone carrying this TCR beta chain was seen a handful of times. Germline V gene sequence: CDR1 DFQATT, CDR2 SNEGSKA (reference sequence). V was clipped by 5 bases and J by 2 bases, with 7 bases between them. The CDR3 length is 11 residues. PCR was performed a second time for 7 to 11 cycles using a sample-barcoded 5' primer and a J-beta primer mix. TCRdb called the 5' RACE reads again in MiXCR, with one record for every CDR3 protein. The table records over 600,000 distinct CDR3 sequences, over 20% of them present only once. The sample comes from a study of blood T cells in healthy people across ages.

What was sequenced was blood. This clonotype was sampled from a man between 65 and 85 years old in good health. V and J are TRBV20-1 and TRBJ2-7, with D uncertain. CDR3 coding DNA: TGCAGTGCTGTTTTTACCTACGAGCAGTACTTC. It yields the protein CSAVFTYEQYF.